This T cell receptor (beta chain) was sequenced during a study of shared clonotypes between healthy human individuals. Overall study results and limits: Sequencing depth was expected to affect clonotype sharing among donors. It was only blood that was sampled, and tissue repertoires likely differ.

The protocol was immunoSEQ multiplex PCR, while the TCRdb copy is restricted to in-frame clones and leaves out a portion. Counted here are some 530,000 clones, around 73% occurring once; the ten biggest clones make up 9.5% to 15%. Points on this clone: Its antigen is not known.

Donors were healthy HIV-negative adults without recent acute infections or vaccinations. Input material: PBMCs. This sequence originates from a woman aged 40 to 50 in good health. Some clones in this sample may be carry-over from other donors' samples.

DNA for the CDR3: TGTGCCAGCAGCCCCGACGGGTTAAGGGGCTACACCTTC. Residues: CASSPDGLRGYTF. The chain joins TRBV6-5 to TRBJ1-2, with unresolved D. The CDR3 sequence is 13 residues long. Germline CDR1 MNHEY, CDR2 SVGAGI. V gave up 6 bases and J gave up 8 bases, with 16 bases separating them.